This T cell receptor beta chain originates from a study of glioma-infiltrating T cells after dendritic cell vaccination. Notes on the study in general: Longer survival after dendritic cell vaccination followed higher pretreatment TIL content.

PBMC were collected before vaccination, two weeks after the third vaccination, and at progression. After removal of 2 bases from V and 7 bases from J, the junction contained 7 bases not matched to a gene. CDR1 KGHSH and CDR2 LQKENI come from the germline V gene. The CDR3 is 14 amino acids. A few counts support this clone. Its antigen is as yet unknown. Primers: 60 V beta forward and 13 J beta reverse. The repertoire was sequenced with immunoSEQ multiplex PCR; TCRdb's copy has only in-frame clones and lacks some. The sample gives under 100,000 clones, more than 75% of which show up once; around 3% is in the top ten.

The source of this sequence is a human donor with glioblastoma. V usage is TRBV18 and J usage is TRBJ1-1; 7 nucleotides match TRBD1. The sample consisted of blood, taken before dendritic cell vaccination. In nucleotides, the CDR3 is TGTGCCAGCTCACCAATAGGACAGGACTATGAAGCTTTCTTT. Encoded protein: CASSPIGQDYEAFF.